These T cell receptor beta chains were read from a single sample in a study of T cell changes during pregnancy in multiple sclerosis. Some clones are missing from TCRdb's copy, which holds only in-frame ones; the method was immunoSEQ multiplex PCR. The profile shows roughly 100,000 clones, 92% of them singletons. This specimen was peripheral blood, taken after pregnancy. Receptors originate from a female donor with multiple sclerosis, enrolled in a pregnancy study. The CDR3 runs from the conserved cysteine through the conserved F or W. D genes are given only for firm matches. Only part of the rows carry a size: once, few, many, or a class if the clone is expanded.

clone size: -; D gene: -; V gene: TRBV10-1; J gene: TRBJ2-1; CDR3 protein: CASSESYRENEQFF; CDR3 DNA: TGCGCCAGCAGTGAATCTTACAGGGAGAATGAGCAGTTCTTC
clone size: once; D gene: -; V gene: TRBV18; J gene: TRBJ2-6; CDR3 protein: CASSPRSSGANVLTF; CDR3 DNA: TGTGCCAGCTCCCCGAGGTCCTCTGGGGCCAACGTCCTGACTTTC
clone size: -; D gene: -; V gene: TRBV9; J gene: TRBJ1-5; CDR3 protein: CASSVGGGGQPQHF; CDR3 DNA: TGTGCCAGCAGCGTAGGGGGGGGAGGTCAGCCCCAGCATTTT
clone size: -; D gene: -; V gene: TRBV19; J gene: TRBJ2-6; CDR3 protein: CASTNRRSSGANVLTF; CDR3 DNA: TGTGCCAGTACAAACAGGCGAAGCTCTGGGGCCAACGTCCTGACTTTC
clone size: -; D gene: -; V gene: TRBV9; J gene: TRBJ1-2; CDR3 protein: CASSAGNVFGYTF; CDR3 DNA: TGTGCCAGCAGCGCAGGGAATGTCTTTGGCTACACCTTC
clone size: -; D gene: -; V gene: TRBV27; J gene: TRBJ1-5; CDR3 protein: CASSLYGDNQPQHF; CDR3 DNA: TGTGCCAGCAGTTTATACGGGGACAATCAGCCCCAGCATTTT
clone size: once; D gene: -; V gene: TRBV18; J gene: TRBJ2-3; CDR3 protein: CASSPGQKVSDTQYF; CDR3 DNA: TGTGCCAGCTCACCCGGACAGAAGGTTTCAGATACGCAGTATTTT
clone size: once; D gene: -; V gene: TRBV7-9; J gene: TRBJ1-2; CDR3 protein: CASSRTGTNVGYTF; CDR3 DNA: TGTGCCAGCAGCCGTACCGGGACTAACGTGGGCTACACCTTC
clone size: -; D gene: -; V gene: TRBV7-3; J gene: TRBJ2-1; CDR3 protein: CASSREDRDEQFF; CDR3 DNA: TGTGCCAGCAGCAGAGAGGACAGAGATGAGCAGTTCTTC
clone size: -; D gene: TRBD1; V gene: TRBV18; J gene: TRBJ1-5; CDR3 protein: CASSPRGQGGQPQHF; CDR3 DNA: TGTGCCAGCTCACCGCGTGGACAGGGAGGGCAGCCCCAGCATTTT
clone size: -; D gene: TRBD1; V gene: TRBV2; J gene: TRBJ2-1; CDR3 protein: CASSTPGQGIGNEQFF; CDR3 DNA: TGTGCCAGCAGCACCCCCGGACAGGGGATAGGGAATGAGCAGTTCTTC
clone size: -; D gene: -; V gene: TRBV7-2; J gene: TRBJ2-7; CDR3 protein: CASSLAEWNEQYF; CDR3 DNA: TGTGCCAGCAGCTTAGCGGAGTGGAACGAGCAGTACTTC
clone size: -; D gene: TRBD2; V gene: TRBV9; J gene: TRBJ2-3; CDR3 protein: CASSVRGGRTDTQYF; CDR3 DNA: TGTGCCAGCAGCGTACGGGGGGGTAGGACAGATACGCAGTATTTT
clone size: -; D gene: -; V gene: TRBV18; J gene: TRBJ1-1; CDR3 protein: CASSPRQPGMNTEAFF; CDR3 DNA: TGTGCCAGCTCACCCCGACAGCCTGGGATGAACACTGAAGCTTTCTTT
clone size: -; D gene: TRBD1; V gene: TRBV15; J gene: TRBJ2-3; CDR3 protein: CATSRDAQGTDTQYF; CDR3 DNA: TGTGCCACCAGCAGGGACGCACAGGGGACAGATACGCAGTATTTT
clone size: -; D gene: -; V gene: TRBV28; J gene: TRBJ1-1; CDR3 protein: CASSLSGGLETEAFF; CDR3 DNA: TGTGCCAGCAGTTTATCCGGGGGGCTAGAAACTGAAGCTTTCTTT
clone size: -; D gene: TRBD2; V gene: TRBV7-9; J gene: TRBJ2-1; CDR3 protein: CASSLGLAAGGNEQFF; CDR3 DNA: TGTGCCAGCAGCTTAGGTCTAGCGGCAGGTGGCAATGAGCAGTTCTTC
clone size: -; D gene: -; V gene: TRBV25-1; J gene: TRBJ2-5; CDR3 protein: CASSGGTRLQETQYF; CDR3 DNA: TGTGCCAGCAGTGGAGGGACACGTCTTCAAGAGACCCAGTACTTC
clone size: -; D gene: TRBD1; V gene: TRBV7-8; J gene: TRBJ2-6; CDR3 protein: CASRRQGRLSGANVLTF; CDR3 DNA: TGTGCCAGCAGAAGACAGGGGAGGCTCTCTGGGGCCAACGTCCTGACTTTC
clone size: once; D gene: -; V gene: TRBV4-1; J gene: TRBJ2-1; CDR3 protein: CASSPLGAGLQNEQFF; CDR3 DNA: TGCGCCAGCAGCCCCCTAGGGGCAGGTCTACAGAATGAGCAGTTCTTC
clone size: -; D gene: TRBD2; V gene: TRBV18; J gene: TRBJ2-3; CDR3 protein: CASSPTSGRTDTQYF; CDR3 DNA: TGTGCCAGCTCACCAACTAGCGGGAGGACAGATACGCAGTATTTT
clone size: -; D gene: -; V gene: TRBV29-1; J gene: TRBJ2-7; CDR3 protein: CSVVDRDLPHEQYF; CDR3 DNA: TGCAGCGTTGTCGACCGGGACTTACCCCACGAGCAGTACTTC
clone size: -; D gene: -; V gene: TRBV7-6; J gene: TRBJ2-7; CDR3 protein: CASSRLIETNGGEQYF; CDR3 DNA: TGTGCCAGCAGCCGATTAATAGAGACGAATGGCGGGGAGCAGTACTTC
clone size: -; D gene: -; V gene: TRBV6-5; J gene: TRBJ1-5; CDR3 protein: CASSYSISTQPQHF; CDR3 DNA: TGTGCCAGCAGTTACTCGATCTCTACTCAGCCCCAGCATTTT
clone size: -; D gene: -; V gene: TRBV9; J gene: TRBJ1-3; CDR3 protein: CASSVTGEGGGNTIYF; CDR3 DNA: TGTGCCAGCAGCGTGACCGGGGAAGGTGGTGGAAACACCATATATTTT
clone size: -; D gene: -; V gene: TRBV29-1; J gene: TRBJ2-7; CDR3 protein: CSSTGESSYEQYF; CDR3 DNA: TGCAGTTCCACGGGGGAGAGCTCCTACGAGCAGTACTTC
clone size: -; D gene: -; V gene: TRBV29-1; J gene: TRBJ1-3; CDR3 protein: CSVNRELSGNTIYF; CDR3 DNA: TGCAGCGTTAACAGGGAGCTTTCTGGAAACACCATATATTTT
clone size: -; D gene: -; V gene: TRBV28; J gene: TRBJ1-2; CDR3 protein: CASSLKGTGTYGYTF; CDR3 DNA: TGTGCCAGCAGTTTAAAGGGCACAGGGACCTATGGCTACACCTTC
clone size: -; D gene: TRBD1; V gene: TRBV5-1; J gene: TRBJ2-2; CDR3 protein: CASSWDSTGELFF; CDR3 DNA: TGCGCCAGCAGCTGGGACAGCACCGGGGAGCTGTTTTTT
clone size: -; D gene: TRBD1; V gene: TRBV28; J gene: TRBJ2-7; CDR3 protein: CASSPLTNLPGGTGTYEQYF; CDR3 DNA: TGTGCCAGCAGTCCCCTGACTAACCTCCCCGGCGGGACAGGGACCTACGAGCAGTACTTC
clone size: few; D gene: -; V gene: TRBV2; J gene: TRBJ1-2; CDR3 protein: CASQAGRFGYTF; CDR3 DNA: TGTGCCAGCCAGGCAGGGCGGTTTGGCTACACCTTC
clone size: -; D gene: -; V gene: TRBV5-1; J gene: TRBJ2-1; CDR3 protein: CASSLDSYNEQFF; CDR3 DNA: TGCGCCAGCAGCTTGGACTCATACAATGAGCAGTTCTTC
clone size: -; D gene: TRBD1; V gene: TRBV2; J gene: TRBJ2-5; CDR3 protein: CASSSRTGATQYF; CDR3 DNA: TGTGCCAGCAGTAGCCGGACAGGGGCGACCCAGTACTTC
clone size: once; D gene: -; V gene: TRBV30; J gene: TRBJ1-2; CDR3 protein: CARRSFYGYTF; CDR3 DNA: TGTGCCCGGCGGAGTTTCTATGGCTACACCTTC
clone size: -; D gene: TRBD2; V gene: TRBV5-1; J gene: TRBJ2-2; CDR3 protein: CASSLIFSGLAGAGELFF; CDR3 DNA: TGCGCCAGCAGCTTGATATTTTCCGGACTAGCGGGAGCCGGGGAGCTGTTTTTT
clone size: -; D gene: TRBD1; V gene: TRBV28; J gene: TRBJ2-7; CDR3 protein: CASSLAAGGGYEQYF; CDR3 DNA: TGTGCCAGCAGTTTAGCGGCAGGGGGCGGATACGAGCAGTACTTC
clone size: once; D gene: TRBD1; V gene: TRBV25-1; J gene: TRBJ2-3; CDR3 protein: CASRIQGNADTQYF; CDR3 DNA: TGTGCCAGCCGTATACAGGGGAATGCTGATACGCAGTATTTT
clone size: -; D gene: -; V gene: TRBV6-5; J gene: TRBJ2-5; CDR3 protein: CASSYQTGAGETQYF; CDR3 DNA: TGTGCCAGCAGTTATCAAACAGGGGCGGGGGAGACCCAGTACTTC
clone size: -; D gene: -; V gene: TRBV10-3; J gene: TRBJ2-7; CDR3 protein: CAISEGQSFEQYF; CDR3 DNA: TGTGCCATCAGTGAAGGACAGAGCTTCGAGCAGTACTTC
clone size: -; D gene: TRBD2; V gene: TRBV28; J gene: TRBJ2-1; CDR3 protein: CASSFRTSAGVIYNEQFF; CDR3 DNA: TGTGCCAGCAGTTTTCGGACTTCTGCGGGAGTCATCTACAATGAGCAGTTCTTC
clone size: -; D gene: TRBD2; V gene: TRBV6-6; J gene: TRBJ2-1; CDR3 protein: CASRNSRLAGEQFF; CDR3 DNA: TGTGCCAGCAGGAACTCCCGACTAGCCGGTGAGCAGTTCTTC
clone size: -; D gene: TRBD1; V gene: TRBV6-6; J gene: TRBJ1-2; CDR3 protein: CASSPTGGNYGYTF; CDR3 DNA: TGTGCCAGCAGCCCTACAGGGGGGAACTATGGCTACACCTTC
clone size: -; D gene: TRBD2; V gene: TRBV2; J gene: TRBJ2-7; CDR3 protein: CASSEKRERRYEQYF; CDR3 DNA: TGTGCCAGCAGTGAAAAGCGGGAGAGGAGGTACGAGCAGTACTTC
clone size: -; D gene: -; V gene: TRBV7-3; J gene: TRBJ2-2; CDR3 protein: CASSFSSHTGELFF; CDR3 DNA: TGTGCCAGCAGCTTTAGCTCACACACCGGGGAGCTGTTTTTT
clone size: -; D gene: -; V gene: TRBV14; J gene: TRBJ1-2; CDR3 protein: CASSQEGYRTDGYTF; CDR3 DNA: TGTGCCAGCAGCCAAGAAGGGTACAGGACGGATGGCTACACCTTC
clone size: -; D gene: -; V gene: TRBV13; J gene: TRBJ2-7; CDR3 protein: CASSALGDAKSVQYF; CDR3 DNA: TGTGCCAGCAGCGCCTTGGGAGACGCGAAATCTGTGCAGTACTTC
clone size: -; D gene: TRBD1; V gene: TRBV27; J gene: TRBJ1-2; CDR3 protein: CASSGQGANYGYTF; CDR3 DNA: TGTGCCAGCAGTGGACAGGGAGCCAACTATGGCTACACCTTC
clone size: -; D gene: TRBD1; V gene: TRBV2; J gene: TRBJ1-6; CDR3 protein: CASSGGTGENSPLHF; CDR3 DNA: TGTGCCAGCAGTGGAGGGACAGGGGAAAATTCACCCCTCCACTTT
clone size: -; D gene: -; V gene: TRBV9; J gene: TRBJ2-2; CDR3 protein: CASSVAGKGGELFF; CDR3 DNA: TGTGCCAGCAGCGTAGCCGGGAAGGGCGGGGAGCTGTTTTTT